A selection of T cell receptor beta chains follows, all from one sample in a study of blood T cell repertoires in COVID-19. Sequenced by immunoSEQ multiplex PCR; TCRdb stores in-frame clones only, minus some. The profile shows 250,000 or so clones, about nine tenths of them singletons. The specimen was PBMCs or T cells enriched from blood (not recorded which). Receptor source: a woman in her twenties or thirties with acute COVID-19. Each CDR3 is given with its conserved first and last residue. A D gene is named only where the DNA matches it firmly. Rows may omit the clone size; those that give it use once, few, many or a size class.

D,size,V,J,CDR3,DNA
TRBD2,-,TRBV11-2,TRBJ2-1,CASSLGNSGNNEQFF,TGTGCCAGCAGCTTAGGTAATAGCGGGAACAATGAGCAGTTCTTC
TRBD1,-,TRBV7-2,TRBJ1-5,CASSASTGGGNQPQHF,TGTGCCAGCAGCGCTTCGACAGGGGGGGGCAATCAGCCCCAGCATTTT
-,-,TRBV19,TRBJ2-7,CASSRGSYEQYF,TGTGCCAGTAGTCGGGGTTCCTACGAGCAGTACTTC
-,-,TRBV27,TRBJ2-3,CASSLRQGGDTQYF,TGTGCCAGCAGTTTACGACAGGGAGGCGATACGCAGTATTTT
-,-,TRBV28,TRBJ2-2,CASSLPPTGRVFF,TGTGCCAGCAGTTTACCTCCGACAGGACGGGTGTTTTTT
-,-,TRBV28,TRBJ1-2,CASRPGGAGDYGYTF,TGTGCCAGCAGGCCCGGGGGGGCAGGCGACTATGGCTACACCTTC
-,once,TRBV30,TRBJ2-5,CAWTSGTAIGGQYF,TGTGCCTGGACCAGTGGGACAGCTATCGGGGGCCAGTACTTC
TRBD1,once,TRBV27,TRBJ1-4,CASSLGRAGGEEKLFF,TGTGCCAGCAGTTTAGGCCGGGCAGGGGGAGAAGAAAAACTGTTTTTT
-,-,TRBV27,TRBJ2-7,CASSFASASYEQYF,TGTGCCAGCAGTTTCGCTAGCGCCTCCTACGAGCAGTACTTC
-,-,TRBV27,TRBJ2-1,CASSFSLGGEQFF,TGTGCCAGCAGTTTCTCCCTCGGCGGTGAGCAGTTCTTC
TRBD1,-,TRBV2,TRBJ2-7,CASRTGDSYEQYF,TGTGCCAGCAGGACAGGGGACTCCTACGAGCAGTACTTC
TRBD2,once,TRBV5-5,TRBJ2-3,CASSLGLAGETDTQYF,TGTGCCAGCAGCTTGGGCCTAGCGGGAGAGACAGATACGCAGTATTTT
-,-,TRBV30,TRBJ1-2,CAWRQGPSYTF,TGTGCCTGGAGGCAGGGGCCCAGCTACACCTTC
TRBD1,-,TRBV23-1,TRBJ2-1,CASSQIDRANEQFF,TGCGCCAGCAGTCAGATTGACAGGGCCAATGAGCAGTTCTTC
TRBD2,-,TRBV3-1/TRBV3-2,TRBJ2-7,CASSQEVSGLAGEVLYEQYF,TGTGCCAGCAGCCAAGAAGTCTCGGGACTAGCGGGAGAAGTTCTCTACGAGCAGTACTTC
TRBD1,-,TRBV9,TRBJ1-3,CASSPGQGFGNTIYF,TGTGCCAGCAGCCCGGGACAGGGGTTTGGAAACACCATATATTTT
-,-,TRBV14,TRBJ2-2,CASRPSFGTSGTGELFF,TGTGCCAGCAGACCAAGTTTTGGGACATCTGGCACCGGGGAGCTGTTTTTT
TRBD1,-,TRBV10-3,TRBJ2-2,CAISERQGAGELFF,TGTGCCATCAGTGAGAGACAGGGGGCCGGGGAGCTGTTTTTT
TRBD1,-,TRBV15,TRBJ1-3,CATSRETGRNTIYF,TGTGCCACCAGCAGAGAGACAGGGAGAAACACCATATATTTT
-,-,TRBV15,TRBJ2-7,CATSRAGDTYEQYF,TGTGCCACCAGCAGAGCAGGGGATACCTACGAGCAGTACTTC